This T cell receptor (beta chain) stems from a study of shared clonotypes between healthy human individuals. As for the study in general: CD4 naive and memory got three plates each, CD8 naive two, CD8 memory one.

All participating donors were Caucasian adults from Nashville, Tennessee. Measured with immunoSEQ multiplex PCR; TCRdb has only the in-frame clones, and not every one. The data contain 2 million to 2.5 million clones, approximately 94% of them singletons. This CDR3 is built from 19 residues. The J gene is TRBJ1-6, the V gene TRBV21-1. TRBV21-1 is designated a pseudogene. Sequencing used naive CD4+ T cells sorted from blood. Subset specified: CD45RA+ positively selected. The sequence came from a man younger than 35 in good health. The CDR3 is CASSTRRFTRSSYNSPLHF. CDR3 nucleotide sequence: TGTGCCAGCAGCACCCGACGTTTCACAAGGAGCTCCTATAATTCACCCCTCCACTTT.